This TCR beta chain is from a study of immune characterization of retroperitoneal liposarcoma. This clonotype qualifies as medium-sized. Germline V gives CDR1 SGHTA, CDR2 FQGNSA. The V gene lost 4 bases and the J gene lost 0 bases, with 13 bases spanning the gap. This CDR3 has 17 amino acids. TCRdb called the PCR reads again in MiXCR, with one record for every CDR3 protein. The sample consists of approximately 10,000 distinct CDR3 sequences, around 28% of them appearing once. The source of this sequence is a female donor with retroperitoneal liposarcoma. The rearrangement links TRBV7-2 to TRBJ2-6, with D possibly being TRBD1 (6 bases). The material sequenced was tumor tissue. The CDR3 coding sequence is TGTGCCAGCAGCTCTGGACAGTCTTACTCTGGGGCCAACGTCCTGACTTTC. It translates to CASSSGQSYSGANVLTF.